One T cell receptor (beta chain) is described in this entry. Its specificity is unknown. This may be a read error: a much more frequent sequence differs by one nucleotide. This record belongs to a study of breast tumors, draining lymph nodes, adjacent tissues. The study, taken as a whole, reports: Data fit most tumor T cells coming from lymph node, expanding in tumor. Compared with lymph nodes, tumors were less diverse; compared with nontumor tissue, more. The lymph node origin of tumor T cells was framed as consistent with a hypothesis, not demonstrated.

Breast cancer patients provided tissue from their axillary draining lymph nodes. TCRdb passed the multiplex PCR reads through MiXCR, listing each CDR3 protein once. The sample lists hundreds of thousands of distinct CDR3 sequences, about a third occurring once. This CDR3 has 13 residues. Trimming cost V 7 bases and J 2 bases, with 8 bases left between them. Germline CDR1 is MNHNS and CDR2 is SASEGT. The specimen was axillary lymph node tissue. The receptor was isolated from a female donor with breast cancer. Some clones in this sample may be carry-over from other donors' samples. The rearrangement links TRBV6-1 to TRBJ2-2; no clear D gene. In nucleotides, the CDR3 is TGTGCCAGCAAGCAACCCAACACCGGGGAGCTGTTTTTT. It yields the protein CASKQPNTGELFF.